This T cell receptor beta chain was obtained from a study of cytomegalovirus exposure and HLA in healthy donors. PCR was performed using 60 Vbeta and 13 Jbeta primers. Sequencing was performed with immunoSEQ multiplex PCR; in TCRdb, only in-frame clones are kept and a portion is missing. This sample carries approximately 130,000 clones, more than 70% of them seen once, and the ten largest clones take approximately 6.4%. V lost 5 bases and J lost 0; bases outside the gene matches: 7. The germline V gene has CDR1 MDHEN and CDR2 SYDVKM. This CDR3 region has 16 residues. The sample was PBMCs. The source is a woman under 40 in good health and CMV-seropositive. This chain joins TRBV28 and TRBJ2-1; 7 bases map to TRBD2. CDR3 region: CASSGSREGSYNEQFF. The CDR3 DNA is TGTGCCAGCAGTGGGAGCAGGGAGGGCTCCTACAATGAGCAGTTCTTC.